This TCR beta chain was identified during a study of blood T cell repertoires in COVID-19 (dated by TCRdb to about 2020). With regard to the full study: Samples from collaborators originated in the United States, Italy and Spain and spanned both the acute and convalescent phases of COVID-19. The samples were drawn from the first 160 participants of the ongoing ImmuneRACE study and from 950 to 1,500 subjects provided by 6 global collaborators. The sample metadata nearly always contained a de-identified subject ID, COVID-19 status, age in years and sex. Where HLA class I and class II types were available, the types were taken from metadata supplied by the sample provider, not from assay-based typing. A freely available public database, intended as a resource for researchers studying the immune response to SARS-CoV-2, is where the repertoires were released. The dataset comprised deeply sampled blood TCRbeta repertoires from subjects exposed to, actively infected with, or recovered from COVID-19. The prospective study material was composed of cDNA or gDNA derived from T cells, B-cell-depleted T cells, or PBMCs. Broad study findings and their caveats: The quantity of clinical and demographic metadata differed by source and by participant and was supplied without curation.

The CDR3 goes from the cysteine to the phenylalanine over 16 residues. Left in the record is the CDR3 DNA by itself, 48 bases read in frame from the first base. As encoded in the germline V gene (reference sequence), CDR1 is LNHDA while CDR2 is SQIVND. V sheds 3 bases and J sheds 0 bases, leaving 11 bases between their ends. The collaborating institutions used their own protocols to collect whole blood in K2EDTA tubes. For TCRbeta analysis, collaborators shipped samples as frozen whole blood, isolated PBMCs, or DNA extracted from either of those sample types. TCRbeta CDR3 regions were amplified from genomic DNA by means of the immunoSEQ Assay, a bias-controlled multiplex PCR. The paper's data handling went like this. The number of nucleated cells in each sample was estimated from the amplification of reference gene primers within the assay. Sequence reads were collapsed and filtered to measure the absolute abundance of every unique TCRbeta CDR3 rearrangement. Productive Simpson clonality was computed per sample as the square root of Simpson's diversity index over productive rearrangements. TCRdb obtained this table from immuneACCESS and retained in-frame rearrangements with V and J assigned. These tables miss some clones; where compared with another copy, unresolved V genes account for less than half of the shortfall, and the remainder is unexplained. V and J calls and clone size follow that table, whereas D and trimming were derived from the DNA. In this sample the table shows roughly 350,000 clones, around 84% of which occur a single time. The ten largest clonotypes hold about 3.6% of the sample.

Notes on this clone: No antigen is known for it. No qualities accompany the bases; no much larger clone lies one base away.

This chain is built from TRBV19 and TRBJ1-4; TRBD1 could be the D gene, as 5 bases match. The sequenced material came from peripheral blood. The clonotype was recovered from a woman aged 18 to 35 with acute or convalescent COVID-19. The sequence in DNA is TGTGCCAGTAGTATTGGAGGGGTGCCAACTAATGAAAAACTGTTTTTT. It is translated as CASSIGGVPTNEKLFF.